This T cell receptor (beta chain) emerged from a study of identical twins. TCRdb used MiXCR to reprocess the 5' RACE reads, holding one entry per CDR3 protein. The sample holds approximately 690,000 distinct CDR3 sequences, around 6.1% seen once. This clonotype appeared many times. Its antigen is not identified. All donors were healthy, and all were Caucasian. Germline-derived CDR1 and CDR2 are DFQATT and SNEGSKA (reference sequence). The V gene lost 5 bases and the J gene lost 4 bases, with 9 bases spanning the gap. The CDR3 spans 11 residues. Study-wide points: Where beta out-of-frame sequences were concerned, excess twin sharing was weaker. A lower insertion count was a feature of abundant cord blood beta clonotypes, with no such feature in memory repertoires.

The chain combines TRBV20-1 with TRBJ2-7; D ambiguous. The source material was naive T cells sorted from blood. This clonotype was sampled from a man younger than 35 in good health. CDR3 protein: CSAGPVYEQYF. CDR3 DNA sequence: TGCAGTGCTGGGCCCGTTTACGAGCAGTACTTC.